Listed here are 28 T cell receptor beta chains from one sample, sequenced in a study of tumor and adjacent non-tumor tissue in lung cancer. The template was RNA from unsorted bulk tissue. Distant lung tissue was collected more than 3 cm away from the tumor edge. A modified ARM-PCR protocol with three rounds of nested PCR amplified TCRbeta. TCRdb re-derived calls from the multiplex PCR reads in MiXCR, one entry per CDR3 protein. The sample lists 75,000 to 90,000 distinct CDR3 sequences, more than 75% occurring once. Sequences were obtained from distant non-tumor lung tissue. Every receptor here comes from a woman in her forties or fifties with non-small cell lung cancer.

The chain uses TRBV20-1 and TRBJ1-1; 9 nucleotides line up with TRBD1. The CDR3 length is 12 residues. With V trimmed by 8 bases and J by 11 bases, 12 bases remained unmatched. Germline V CDR1 and CDR2: DFQATT, SNEGSKA (reference sequence). CDR3 residues: CSTFGTGFSAFF. The CDR3 bases are TGCAGTACTTTTGGGACAGGGTTTTCGGCTTTCTTT.

A remark on this clonotype: Since the CDR3 does not end with the conserved phenylalanine or tryptophan, this likely comes from a read error. V gene TRBV24-1 combines with J gene TRBJ2-5; 11 bases align to TRBD2. V shed 4 bases, J shed 4 bases, and the junction held 16 bases outside the gene matches. CDR1 is KGHDR and CDR2 is SFDVKD in the germline V gene. This CDR3 has 19 amino acids. The CDR3 region is CATSDQATSGTRGAETQYL. CDR3 DNA: TGTGCCACCAGTGACCAAGCGACTAGCGGGACCAGGGGGGCAGAGACCCAGTACTTA.

Concerning this clonotype: Lacking the conserved final phenylalanine or tryptophan, this CDR3 likely reflects a read error. CDR3 in amino acids: CASSLRDTEAFC. CDR3 nucleotides: TGTGCAAGCAGCTTAAGGGACACAGAAGCTTTCTGT. This chain joins TRBV11-2 and TRBJ1-1; tentatively, D is TRBD1 (6 bases). Per germline, CDR1 SGHAT and CDR2 FQNNGV. This CDR3 is 12 amino acids long.

Concerning this clonotype itself: Since no conserved phenylalanine or tryptophan closes the CDR3, a read error is the likely cause. The chain's CDR3 is CARSKIGTGRNEQYS. The CDR3 DNA is TGTGCCCGGAGTAAGATAGGAACAGGGCGGAACGAGCAGTACTCC. The V call is TRBV30, the J call TRBJ2-7; perhaps TRBD1 as D (6 bases). Germline V gives CDR1 GTSNPN, CDR2 SVGIG (reference sequence). The CDR3 is 15 amino acids.

This clonotype came up many times. The V gene is TRBV14, the J gene TRBJ2-1; D is possibly TRBD1 or TRBD2 (6 bases each). The CDR3 totals 17 residues. Deletions cut 1 base from V and 0 bases from J, with 13 bases between. CDR1 is SGHDN, CDR2 FVKESK, per germline. CDR3 DNA: TGTGCCAGCAGCCAAGTAAGGGGGGATTCCTCCTACAATGAGCAGTTCTTC. Protein product: CASSQVRGDSSYNEQFF.

Note on this clonotype: The CDR3 does not end in the conserved phenylalanine or tryptophan, so this is likely a read error. V and J are TRBV11-2 and TRBJ2-7, with 7 positions matching TRBD1. There are 14 residues in the CDR3. The germline CDR1 and CDR2 sequences are SGHAT and FQNNGV. CDR3 nucleotide sequence: TGTGCCTGCAGCTTAGTTAGGGACAGCTACAAGCAGTACATC. This encodes CACSLVRDSYKQYI.

This clonotype was seen a handful of times. Since a much larger clone is just one base distant, this may be a read error. The J gene is TRBJ2-3, the V gene TRBV28, with 14 bases lining up with TRBD2. Germline CDR1 and CDR2: MDHEN and SYDVKM. The CDR3 covers 16 residues. The V gene end was trimmed by 3 bases and the J gene end by 11 bases; junction bases not matched to a gene: 10. The CDR3 region has the DNA TGTGCCAGCAGTTTGGAGGGGACTAGCGGGAGCTATAGGCAGTATTTT. Translated, it gives CASSLEGTSGSYRQYF.

The CDR3 is CSARLGQSPNSPLHF. The CDR3 DNA follows: TGCAGTGCGAGACTCGGACAGTCTCCTAATTCACCCCTCCACTTT. V gene TRBV20-1 combines with J gene TRBJ1-6; a possible D gene is TRBD1 (6 bases). Germline CDR1 reads DFQATT; CDR2 reads SNEGSKA (reference sequence). This CDR3 has 15 amino acids. V lost 6 bases, J lost 6 bases, and 18 bases lay in between.

A word on this clonotype: A read error may be the cause here, since a much bigger clone is one base away. This CDR3 reads CSSQPGYSYNEQFF. The CDR3 DNA follows: TGCAGTTCGCAACCGGGTTACTCCTACAATGAGCAGTTCTTC. The gene calls are TRBV20-1 and TRBJ2-1; D gene unclear. This CDR3 is built from 14 residues. Between the trimmed V and J ends, which lost 8 bases and 0 bases, there was a span of 14 bases. The germline V gene has CDR1 DFQATT and CDR2 SNEGSKA (reference sequence).

This clonotype is categorized as medium-sized. The chain has TRBV6-5 and TRBJ2-4, with D perhaps matching TRBD1 (5 bases). CDR1 and CDR2 (germline): MNHEY, SVGAGI. This CDR3 has 9 residues. The ends were cut back, 2 bases at V and 15 bases at J, with 5 bases in the middle. The CDR3 bases are TGTGCCAGCAGTTACAGGGGGTACTTC. Translation: CASSYRGYF.

This clonotype is a singleton in its sample. At one of its ends the junction is not consistent with the germline gene, which may arise from a read error. The chain links TRBV29-1 to TRBJ2-1, with 9 bases fitting TRBD2. The DNA end favors TRBJ2-7, so the J call may be wrong. The CDR3 has 17 amino acids. Germline loops: CDR1 SQVTM, CDR2 ANQGSEA. CDR3 in DNA: TGCAGTGTTGAGGAAGCCGCGGGAGGGTCTCCTACGAATGAGCAGTACTTC. It specifies CSVEEAAGGSPTNEQYF.

The chain carries TRBV29-1 and TRBJ1-2, with TRBD1 as a possible D gene (6 bases). V was shortened by 1 base and J by 8 bases, with 20 bases between the two germline ends. CDR3 length: 15 residues. Germline V lookup: CDR1 SQVTM, CDR2 ANQGSEA. The CDR3 DNA reads as TGCAGCGTTGAAGGGAAGGACAGCGGCCCTGGCGGCTACACCTTC. Translated: CSVEGKDSGPGGYTF.

In regard to this clonotype: Relative to the germline gene, one junction end is altered; a read error may explain this. The gene calls are TRBV11-2 and TRBJ2-2; D might be TRBD2 (7 bases). This CDR3 is built from 17 residues. Per germline, CDR1 SGHAT and CDR2 FQNNGV. This CDR3 reads CARSWDVGGGNTGKLFF. CDR3 DNA: TGTGCCAGAAGCTGGGATGTAGGGGGAGGGAACACCGGGAAGCTGTTTTTT.

Note on this clonotype: Compared with germline, one end of the junction differs, possibly owing to a read error. The CDR3: CATSTGAGRTYEQYF. CDR3 nucleotides: TGTGCCACCAGCACCGGGGCAGGGCGCACATACGAGCAGTACTTC. V and J are TRBV11-2 and TRBJ2-7; D assignment may be TRBD1 or TRBD2 (5 bases each). CDR3 length: 15 amino acids. The germline CDR1 and CDR2 sequences are SGHAT and FQNNGV.

This clonotype is a singleton in its sample. A much more abundant neighbour one base away suggests this may be a read error. This chain uses TRBV20-1 with TRBJ1-1; the D gene is possibly TRBD1 (5 bases). The CDR3 contains 14 residues. Trimming removed 3 bases from V and 2 bases from J, with 13 bases in between. CDR1 DFQATT and CDR2 SNEGSKA come from the germline V gene (reference sequence). The CDR3 region has the DNA TGCAGTGCTAGGGTCAGTAGGGGTAACACTGAAGCTTTCTTT. This gives the protein CSARVSRGNTEAFF.

On this clonotype: One end of the junction is discordant with germline, which a read error may explain. The chain carries TRBV20-1 and TRBJ2-1; D is ambiguous. CDR1 DFQATT and CDR2 SNEGSKA come from the germline V gene (reference sequence). The CDR3 totals 16 residues. The CDR3 region has the DNA TGCAGTGCTAGGGAATACGGCCCTTCCCCCTACAATGAGCAGCTTTTC. Its translation is CSAREYGPSPYNEQLF.

This clonotype was recorded at least ten times. This sequence joins TRBV15 and TRBJ2-4; D might be TRBD1 (6 bases). The CDR3 extends over 14 amino acids. V was cut by 5 bases and J by 8 bases, with 16 bases left in between. Germline V gives CDR1 LNHNV, CDR2 YYDKDF (reference sequence). DNA for the CDR3: TGTGCCACCAGCGTCCCCCACAGGGAAGACATTCAGTACTTC. Translated: CATSVPHREDIQYF.

Comments on this clonotype: A much larger clone differs by one base, so this may be a read error. The V gene is TRBV2, the J gene TRBJ1-1; D is unresolved. The CDR3 loop spans 11 amino acids. Trimming stripped 7 bases from V and 5 bases from J, with 8 bases between. The germline CDR1 and CDR2 sequences are SNHLY and FYNNEI. CDR3 region: CASMAATEAFF. The CDR3 nucleotides are TGTGCCAGCATGGCCGCGACTGAAGCTTTCTTT.

To note about this clonotype: The junction departs from germline at one end; a sequencing error may be responsible. This chain connects TRBV29-1 to TRBJ2-7; 10 bases match TRBD2. The germline CDR1 and CDR2 sequences are SQVTM and ANQGSEA. The CDR3 runs to 14 residues. This CDR3 is CSIISGRAIYEHYF. The CDR3 DNA reads as TGCAGCATCATCAGCGGGAGGGCAATCTACGAGCACTATTTC.

This clonotype was seen repeatedly, ten times or more. V and J are TRBV25-1 and TRBJ1-5, with D possibly TRBD1 on 6 matching bases. This CDR3 has 15 residues. Germline loops: CDR1 MGHDK, CDR2 SYGVNS. V lost 5 bases, J lost 0 bases, and 11 bases lay in between. CDR3 sequence reads: CASSSTGYSNQPQHF. The CDR3 bases are TGTGCCAGCAGTTCGACAGGTTATAGCAATCAGCCCCAGCATTTT.

The rearrangement joins TRBV7-6 to TRBJ1-5; 8 nucleotides align to TRBD1. CDR1 is SGHVS, CDR2 FNYEAQ, per germline. The CDR3 is made up of 14 amino acids. J was trimmed by 2 bases and V by 5 bases; bases with no gene match: 2. CDR3 loop: CASSPTGGNQPQHF. CDR3 DNA sequence: TGTGCCAGCAGCCCGACAGGGGGCAATCAGCCCCAGCATTTT.

The table lists this clonotype with a few counts. The chain combines TRBV28 with TRBJ2-2; tentatively, D is TRBD2 (6 bases). This CDR3 has 18 amino acids. V gave up 5 bases and J gave up 2 bases, with 21 bases separating them. Germline V CDR1 and CDR2: MDHEN, SYDVKM. In DNA form, the CDR3 reads TGTGCCAGCAGTCTAACCCACTATACGGGAGATAACACCGGGGAGCTGTTTTTT. Translated: CASSLTHYTGDNTGELFF.

This clonotype was observed at least ten times. The rearrangement joins TRBV6-2 or TRBV6-3 to TRBJ2-1; 9 positions match TRBD1. Germline CDR1 and CDR2: MNHEY and SVGEGT. V shed 7 bases and J 10 bases; nucleotides not matched to a gene: 8. The CDR3 contains 13 residues. The CDR3 nucleotides are TGTGCCAGCACCATAGCGACAGGGGGGGAGCAGTTCTTC. Its translation: CASTIATGGEQFF.

This chain uses TRBV20-1 with TRBJ2-2, with D possibly matching TRBD2 (5 bases). Germline loops: CDR1 DFQATT, CDR2 SNEGSKA (reference sequence). This CDR3 spans 15 amino acids. Deletions cut 4 bases from V and 2 bases from J, with 14 bases between. The CDR3 spells CSATAQRANTGELFF. CDR3 coding DNA: TGCAGTGCTACTGCACAGAGGGCAAACACCGGGGAGCTGTTTTTT.

The CDR3 here is CSAGLAGGPCNEQFF. The CDR3 bases are TGCAGTGCTGGACTAGCGGGAGGCCCCTGTAATGAGCAGTTCTTC. The chain recombines TRBV20-1 with TRBJ2-1; TRBD2 matches at 14 bases. The CDR3 consists of 15 residues. V lost 5 bases to trimming and J lost 7 bases; unmatched junction nucleotides: 7. CDR1 is DFQATT, CDR2 SNEGSKA, per germline (reference sequence).

As for this clonotype: This may be a read error, as it is one base from a much larger clone. The chain joins TRBV7-8 to TRBJ2-2; D unclear. Germline assignment: CDR1 SGHVS and CDR2 FQNEAQ. V lost 1 base and J lost 4, with 10 bases in between. The CDR3 extends over 15 amino acids. The CDR3 sequence is CASSLGGPFTGELFF. The CDR3, as DNA: TGTGCCAGCAGCTTAGGTGGACCGTTCACCGGGGAGCTGTTTTTT.

V gene TRBV6-5 combines with J gene TRBJ2-2; either TRBD1 or TRBD2 may supply D (6 bases each). The V end lost 6 bases, the J end lost 5 bases, and 28 bases lay between the germline ends. The germline CDR1 and CDR2 sequences are MNHEY and SVGAGI. This CDR3 comprises 19 residues. In nucleotides, the CDR3 is TGTGCCAGCAGCCTTCGTCCCCCGGGAGAGGGGGGAAGGACCGGGGAGCTGTTTTTT. Protein sequence: CASSLRPPGEGGRTGELFF.

V is TRBV29-1 and J is TRBJ2-1; possibly TRBD2 for D (6 bases). The CDR3 length is 15 residues. Trimming shortened V by 5 bases and J by 4 bases, and 18 bases separated the two germline ends. Germline V gives CDR1 SQVTM, CDR2 ANQGSEA. Here the CDR3 reads CSVTREALSYNEQFF. The CDR3 DNA reads as TGCAGCGTTACCAGGGAGGCGCTCTCGTACAATGAGCAGTTCTTC.